This entry features one T cell receptor beta chain sequence. The germline V gene encodes CDR1 SGHDN and CDR2 FVKESK. V lost 1 base and J lost 4, with 11 bases in between. The CDR3 loop spans 15 amino acids. The table came from immunoSEQ multiplex PCR; TCRdb's copy has only in-frame clones and leaves some out. This sample has about 35,000 clones; roughly 81% occur once, and the top ten carry about 1.1%. These data are taken from a study of pediatric ulcerative colitis. One to two pinch biopsies were taken from the rectum during colonoscopy. Source material: gut tissue. The sequence derives from a boy aged 5-17 years with mild ulcerative colitis. The chain employs TRBV14 and TRBJ1-3, with D perhaps TRBD1 (5 bases). DNA of the CDR3: TGTGCCAGCAGCCAAGCGGCAGGGATAGGAAACACCATATATTTT. It specifies CASSQAAGIGNTIYF.